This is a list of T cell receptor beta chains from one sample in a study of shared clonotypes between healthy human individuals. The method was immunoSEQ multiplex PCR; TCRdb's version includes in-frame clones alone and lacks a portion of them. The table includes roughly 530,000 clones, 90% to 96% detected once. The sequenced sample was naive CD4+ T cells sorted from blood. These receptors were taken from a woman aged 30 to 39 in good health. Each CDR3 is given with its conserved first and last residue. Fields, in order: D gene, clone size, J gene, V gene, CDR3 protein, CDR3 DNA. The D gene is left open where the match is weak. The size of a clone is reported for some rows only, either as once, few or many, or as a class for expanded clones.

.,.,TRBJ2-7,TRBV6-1,CASNRDLWEQYF,TGTGCCAGCAACCGGGACTTGTGGGAGCAGTACTTC
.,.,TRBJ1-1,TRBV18,CASSQTDGNTEAFF,TGTGCCAGCTCTCAGACGGACGGGAACACTGAAGCTTTCTTT
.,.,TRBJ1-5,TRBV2,CASSEPSGYSQPQHF,TGTGCCAGCAGTGAGCCTTCAGGGTATAGTCAGCCCCAGCATTTT
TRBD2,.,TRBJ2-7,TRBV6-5,CASSSGLAAYEQYF,TGTGCCAGCAGTTCGGGACTAGCAGCCTACGAGCAGTACTTC
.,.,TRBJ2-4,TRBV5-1,CASSWSQKAKNIQYF,TGCGCCAGCAGCTGGAGCCAAAAAGCCAAAAACATTCAGTACTTC
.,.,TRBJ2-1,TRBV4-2,CASEGGRTGTYNEQFF,TGTGCCAGCGAGGGGGGACGCACGGGCACCTACAATGAGCAGTTCTTC
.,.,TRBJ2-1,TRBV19,CASSIWSADEQFF,TGTGCCAGTAGTATTTGGTCGGCCGATGAGCAGTTCTTC
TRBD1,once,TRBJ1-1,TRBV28,CASRTTGVEAFF,TGTGCCAGCAGGACGACAGGGGTTGAGGCTTTCTTT
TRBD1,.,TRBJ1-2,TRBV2,CASSENRGGYGYTF,TGTGCCAGCAGTGAGAACAGGGGAGGGTATGGCTACACCTTC
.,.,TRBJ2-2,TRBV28,CASSPRVGTGELFF,TGTGCCAGCAGCCCCAGGGTCGGCACCGGGGAGCTGTTTTTT
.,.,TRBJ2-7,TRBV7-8,CASSLVALSSYEQYF,TGTGCCAGCAGCTTAGTAGCCTTGAGCTCCTACGAGCAGTACTTC
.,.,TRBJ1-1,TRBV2,CASMRAEAFF,TGTGCCAGCATGAGGGCTGAAGCTTTCTTT
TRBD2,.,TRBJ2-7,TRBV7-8,CASSLASGAYEQYF,TGTGCCAGCAGCCTAGCTAGCGGGGCCTACGAGCAGTACTTC
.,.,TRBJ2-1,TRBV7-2,CASSPRADNEQFF,TGTGCCAGCAGCCCGCGGGCAGACAATGAGCAGTTCTTC
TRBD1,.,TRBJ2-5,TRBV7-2,CASSSTGFRETQYF,TGTGCCAGCAGCTCGACAGGGTTCCGAGAGACCCAGTACTTC
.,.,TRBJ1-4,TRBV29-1,CSAGDHEKLFF,TGCAGCGCGGGGGACCACGAAAAACTGTTTTTT
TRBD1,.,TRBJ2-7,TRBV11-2,CASSLTAGGRYEQYF,TGTGCCAGCAGCTTAACTGCAGGGGGCAGATACGAGCAGTACTTC
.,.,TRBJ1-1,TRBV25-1,CASSDSQGYTEAFF,TGTGCCAGCAGTGATTCCCAGGGTTACACTGAAGCTTTCTTT
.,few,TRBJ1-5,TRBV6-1,CASSERGNQPQHF,TGTGCCAGCAGTGAAAGGGGGAATCAGCCCCAGCATTTT
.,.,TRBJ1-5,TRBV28,CASSSLSARAGQPQHF,TGTGCCAGCAGTTCCCTCTCTGCCCGAGCGGGTCAGCCCCAGCATTTT
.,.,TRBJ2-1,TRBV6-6,CASSHPPGTSYNEQFF,TGTGCCAGCAGCCACCCCCCAGGTACGAGCTACAATGAGCAGTTCTTC
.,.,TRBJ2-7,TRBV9,CASSVVEASEQYF,TGTGCCAGCAGCGTAGTCGAGGCCAGCGAGCAGTACTTC
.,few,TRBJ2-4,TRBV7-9,CAIHLAKNIQYF,TGTGCCATCCACTTAGCCAAAAACATTCAGTACTTC
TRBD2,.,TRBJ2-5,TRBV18,CASSRIAGGDETQYF,TGTGCCAGCTCGCGAATAGCGGGAGGGGACGAGACCCAGTACTTC
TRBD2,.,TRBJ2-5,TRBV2,CASSEALLAGGPGETQYF,TGTGCCAGCAGTGAAGCGCTCCTAGCGGGAGGGCCAGGGGAGACCCAGTACTTC
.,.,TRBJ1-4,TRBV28,CASSFAGGEKLFF,TGTGCCAGCAGTTTCGCAGGTGGGGAAAAACTGTTTTTT
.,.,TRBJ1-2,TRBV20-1,CSARRGTGYTF,TGCAGTGCTAGGAGGGGGACTGGCTACACCTTC
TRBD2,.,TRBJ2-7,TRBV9,CASSAAPGGSYEQYF,TGTGCCAGCAGCGCGGCTCCCGGGGGGTCCTACGAGCAGTACTTC
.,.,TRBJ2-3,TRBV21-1,CASSISVDHRSVIHTDTQYF,TGTGCCAGCAGCATCTCCGTGGATCATAGAAGCGTTATACACACAGATACGCAGTATTTT
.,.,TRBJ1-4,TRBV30,CAWSVGGTNEKLFF,TGTGCCTGGAGTGTCGGGGGAACTAATGAAAAACTGTTTTTT
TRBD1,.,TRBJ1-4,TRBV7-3,CASSQTTGVRGKLFF,TGTGCCAGCAGCCAAACGACAGGGGTTCGCGGAAAACTGTTTTTT
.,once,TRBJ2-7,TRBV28,CASALGGTYEQYF,TGTGCCAGCGCCTTAGGAGGGACCTACGAGCAGTACTTC
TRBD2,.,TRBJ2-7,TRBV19,CASSGLEAYEQYF,TGTGCCAGCTCTGGACTAGAGGCCTACGAGCAGTACTTC
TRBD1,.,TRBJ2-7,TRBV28,CASSTGGYYEQYF,TGTGCCAGCAGTACAGGGGGGTACTACGAGCAGTACTTC
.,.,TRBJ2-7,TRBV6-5,CASSYGQGGYEQYF,TGTGCCAGCAGTTACGGGCAGGGAGGTTACGAGCAGTACTTC
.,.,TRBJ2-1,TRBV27,CASSLLGGRVYNEQFF,TGTGCCAGCAGTTTATTAGGGGGACGGGTATACAATGAGCAGTTCTTC
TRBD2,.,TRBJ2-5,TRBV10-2,CASSQFSGGQTQYF,TGCGCCAGCAGCCAATTTTCGGGAGGACAGACCCAGTACTTC
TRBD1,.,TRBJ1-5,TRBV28,CASRPNPGQGDQPQHF,TGTGCCAGCAGGCCCAACCCGGGACAGGGGGATCAGCCCCAGCATTTT
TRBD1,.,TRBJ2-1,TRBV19,CASSNRQGGDEQFF,TGTGCCAGTAGTAACCGACAGGGGGGCGATGAGCAGTTCTTC
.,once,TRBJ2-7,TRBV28,CASSPGAVYEQYF,TGTGCCAGCAGCCCCGGGGCAGTCTACGAGCAGTACTTC
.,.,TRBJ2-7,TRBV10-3,CAIRDSSRNSYEQYF,TGTGCCATCAGGGACAGCTCAAGGAATTCCTACGAGCAGTACTTC
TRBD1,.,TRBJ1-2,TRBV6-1,CASSEYGQGVLGYTF,TGTGCCAGCAGTGAATATGGACAGGGAGTGCTTGGCTACACCTTC